This entry is about one T cell receptor (beta chain). Deletions cut 1 base from V and 5 bases from J, with 11 bases between. The CDR3 sequence is 14 residues long. CDR1 is SGDLS and CDR2 is YYNGEE in the germline V gene. The sample originates from a study of T cells after yellow fever vaccination. TCRdb used MiXCR to reprocess the 5' RACE reads, holding one entry per CDR3 protein. The data hold about 200,000 distinct CDR3 sequences, with around 3.1% observed a single time. The TCR comes from a man between 18 and 35 years old who received the YFV17D yellow fever vaccine. V usage is TRBV9 and J usage is TRBJ2-3; perhaps TRBD2 as D (6 bases). The input for sequencing was CD4+ T cells sorted from PBMCs, taken 10 days after the yellow fever booster vaccination. The CDR3 DNA follows: TGTGCCAGCAGCGTACGGCGCGGGGTAGATACGCAGTATTTT. Its protein product is CASSVRRGVDTQYF. Full variable domain (outside the CDR3, taken from reference TRBV9 and TRBJ2-3): DSGVTQTPKHLITATGQRVTLRCSPRSGDLSVYWYQQSLDQGLQFLIQYYNGEERAKGNILERFSAQQFPDLHSELNLSSLELGDSALYFCASSVRRGVDTQYFGPGTRLTVL.